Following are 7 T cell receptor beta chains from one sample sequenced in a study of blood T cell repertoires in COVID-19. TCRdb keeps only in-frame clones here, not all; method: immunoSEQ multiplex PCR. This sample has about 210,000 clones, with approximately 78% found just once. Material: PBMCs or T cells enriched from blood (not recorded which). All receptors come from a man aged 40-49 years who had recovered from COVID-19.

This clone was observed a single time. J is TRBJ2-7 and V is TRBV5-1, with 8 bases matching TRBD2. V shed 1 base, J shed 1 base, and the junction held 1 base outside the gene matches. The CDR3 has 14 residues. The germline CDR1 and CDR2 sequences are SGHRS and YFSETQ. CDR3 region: CASSLTSGSYEQYF. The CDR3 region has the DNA TGCGCCAGCAGCTTGACTAGCGGATCCTACGAGCAGTACTTC. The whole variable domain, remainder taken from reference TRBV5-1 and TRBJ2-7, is KAGVTQTPRYLIKTRGQQVTLSCSPISGHRSVSWYQQTPGQGLQFLFEYFSETQRNKGNFPGRFSGRQFSNSRSEMNVSTLELGDSALYLCASSLTSGSYEQYFGPGTRLTVT.

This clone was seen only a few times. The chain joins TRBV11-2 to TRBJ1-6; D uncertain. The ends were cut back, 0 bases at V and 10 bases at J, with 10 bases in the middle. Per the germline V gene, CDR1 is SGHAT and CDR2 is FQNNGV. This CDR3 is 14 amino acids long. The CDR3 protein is CASSLEAGESPLHF. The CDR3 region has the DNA TGTGCCAGCAGCTTAGAGGCGGGCGAGTCACCCCTCCACTTT. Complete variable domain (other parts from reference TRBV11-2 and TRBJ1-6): EAGVAQSPRYKIIEKRQSVAFWCNPISGHATLYWYQQILGQGPKLLIQFQNNGVVDDSQLPKDRFSAERLKGVDSTLKIQPAKLEDSAVYLCASSLEAGESPLHFGNGTRLTVT.

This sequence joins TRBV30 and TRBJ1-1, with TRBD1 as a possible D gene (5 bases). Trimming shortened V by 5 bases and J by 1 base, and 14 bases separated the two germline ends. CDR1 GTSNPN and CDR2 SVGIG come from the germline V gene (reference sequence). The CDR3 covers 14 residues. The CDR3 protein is CAWQIPGGNTEAFF. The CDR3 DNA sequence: TGTGCCTGGCAAATACCGGGGGGGAACACTGAAGCTTTCTTT.

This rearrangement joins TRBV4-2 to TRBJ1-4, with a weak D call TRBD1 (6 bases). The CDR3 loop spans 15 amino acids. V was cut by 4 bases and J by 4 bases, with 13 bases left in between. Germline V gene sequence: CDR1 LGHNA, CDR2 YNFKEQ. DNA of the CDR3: TGTGCCAGCAGCCCAGAACAGGGTTATAATGAAAAACTGTTTTTT. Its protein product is CASSPEQGYNEKLFF.

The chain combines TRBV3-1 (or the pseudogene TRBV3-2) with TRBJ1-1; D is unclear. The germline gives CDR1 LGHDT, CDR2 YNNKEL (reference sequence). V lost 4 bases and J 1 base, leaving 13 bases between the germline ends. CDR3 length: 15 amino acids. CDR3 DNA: TGTGCCAGCAGCCGGAGAGGTATTACGAACACTGAAGCTTTCTTT. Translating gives CASSRRGITNTEAFF.

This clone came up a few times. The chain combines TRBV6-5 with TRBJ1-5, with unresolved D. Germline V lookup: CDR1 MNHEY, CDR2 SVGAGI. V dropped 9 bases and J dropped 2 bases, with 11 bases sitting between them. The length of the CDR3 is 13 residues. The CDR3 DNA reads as TGTGCCAGTGTGGACTCGGGCAATCAGCCCCAGCATTTT. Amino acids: CASVDSGNQPQHF.

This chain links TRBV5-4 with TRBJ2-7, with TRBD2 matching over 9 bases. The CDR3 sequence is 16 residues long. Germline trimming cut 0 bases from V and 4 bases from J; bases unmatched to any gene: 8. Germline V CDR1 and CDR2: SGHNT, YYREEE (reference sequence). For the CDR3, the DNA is TGTGCCAGCAGCTTGGCCGGGGGACTAGCTTTTTACGAGCAGTACTTC. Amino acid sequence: CASSLAGGLAFYEQYF.